The 26 T cell receptor beta chains reported below all come from one sample, sequenced in a study of regulatory T cells in long-lasting Graves disease. Arm-PCR of CDR3 regions and iRepertoire HTBI primers were used to build TCR beta libraries. Each CDR3 protein is one row after TCRdb ran MiXCR on the multiplex PCR reads. Seen here are 420,000 or so distinct CDR3 sequences, roughly 15% observed once, and the top ten hold about 23%. Noted time point: newly diagnosed GD, antithyroid drugs for less than 3 months. Generation of the TCR library employed RNA extracted from PBMCs. These records were also assigned to another study, of T cells in Graves' hyperthyroidism and ophthalmopathy.

The sample consisted of peripheral blood mononuclear cells (PBMCs), taken at new diagnosis, from a patient treated with antithyroid drugs. The receptors come from a young woman with Graves disease.

Concerning this clonotype itself: A much larger clone lies a single base off, so this may be a read error. This chain joins TRBV11-2 and TRBJ1-2; D unclear. CDR1 is SGHAT and CDR2 is FQNNGV in the germline V gene. V was pared by 2 bases and J by 0 bases, with 10 bases between. There are 15 residues in the CDR3. CDR3 nucleotide sequence: TGTGCCAGCAGCTTATCAGTGAAAGCTAACTATGGCTACACCTTC. Its translation is CASSLSVKANYGYTF.

The table lists this clonotype with many counts. The chain is built from TRBV12-3 or TRBV12-4 and TRBJ2-7; TRBD1 might be the D (6 bases). Trimming stripped 9 bases from V and 4 bases from J, with 16 bases between. The CDR3 consists of 13 residues. CDR3 region: CASTQGFGYEQYF. The CDR3 DNA reads as TGTGCCAGTACCCAGGGGTTTGGTTACGAGCAGTACTTC.

The chain employs TRBV15 and TRBJ1-1; no firm D call. In germline, CDR1 is LNHNV, CDR2 YYDKDF (reference sequence). This CDR3 has 16 amino acids. The V and J ends lost 0 bases and 0 bases respectively, with 11 bases between them. The CDR3 nucleotides are TGTGCCACCAGCAGAGATAAGATAGCAATGAACACTGAAGCTTTCTTT. Its translation: CATSRDKIAMNTEAFF.

V usage is TRBV7-9 and J usage is TRBJ2-2; D gene uncertain. CDR1 is SEHNR, CDR2 FQNEAQ, per germline (reference sequence). There are 16 residues in the CDR3. The germline V and J ends were trimmed by 3 bases and 0 bases, with 11 bases remaining between them. CDR3 protein: CASSFQRNSNTGELFF. Here the CDR3 DNA reads TGTGCCAGCAGCTTCCAGCGCAACTCGAACACCGGGGAGCTGTTTTTT.

This clonotype appeared a few times. This chain uses TRBV28 with TRBJ2-3, with 8 bases lining up with TRBD2. CDR3 length equals 16 residues. With 7 bases clipped from V and 1 base from J, the junction kept 10 bases outside the gene matches. The germline V gene has CDR1 MDHEN and CDR2 SYDVKM. The chain's CDR3 is CASNWVVREGTDTQYF. CDR3 DNA: TGTGCCAGCAATTGGGTTGTGCGGGAGGGCACAGATACGCAGTATTTT.

In its sample, this clonotype was seen a few times. The gene calls are TRBV7-2 and TRBJ2-1, with 9 bases that match TRBD2. CDR3 size: 15 residues. Trimming removed 2 bases from V and 2 bases from J; junction bases left unmatched: 1. Germline CDR1 is SGHTA and CDR2 is FQGNSA. CDR3 sequence (DNA): TGTGCCAGCAGCTTACTAGCGGGAACCTACAATGAGCAGTTCTTC. Its protein is CASSLLAGTYNEQFF. Filled out from reference TRBV7-2 and TRBJ2-1, the complete variable domain reads GAGVSQSPSNKVTEKGKDVELRCDPISGHTALYWYRQSLGQGLEFLIYFQGNSAPDKSGLPSDRFSAERTGGSVSTLTIQRTQQEDSAVYLCASSLLAGTYNEQFFGPGTRLTVL.

This clonotype was recorded once. A much larger clone differs by one base, so this may be a read error. The chain carries TRBV12-3 or TRBV12-4 and TRBJ2-2; a possible D gene is TRBD1 (7 bases). This CDR3 contains 14 residues. CDR3 sequence reads: CASSKQGYTGGLFF. CDR3 sequence (DNA): TGTGCCAGCAGTAAACAGGGGTACACCGGGGGGCTGTTTTTT.

V gene TRBV7-9 combines with J gene TRBJ1-4; no definite D call. CDR3 size: 12 residues. Germline V gene sequence: CDR1 SEHNR, CDR2 FQNEAQ (reference sequence). Deletions cut 1 base from V and 8 bases from J, with 5 bases between. DNA of the CDR3: TGTGCCAGCAGCTTAGTTGTGGAAAAACTGTTTTTT. Amino acids: CASSLVVEKLFF.

The rearrangement joins TRBV27 to TRBJ1-1, with D tentatively TRBD1 (5 bases). V lost 3 bases, J lost 3 bases, and 14 bases lay in between. Germline V lookup: CDR1 MNHEY, CDR2 SMNVEV (reference sequence). This CDR3 is built from 15 residues. The CDR3 here is CASSFLGVSDTEAFF. DNA of the CDR3: TGTGCCAGCAGTTTCCTAGGGGTGTCGGACACTGAAGCTTTCTTT.

This sequence joins TRBV28 and TRBJ1-1, with 10 nucleotides matching TRBD1. CDR1 is MDHEN and CDR2 is SYDVKM in the germline V gene. V lost 6 bases to trimming and J lost 3 bases; unmatched junction nucleotides: 10. The length of the CDR3 is 16 residues. The CDR3 spells CASSHLGTGAYTEAFF. CDR3 bases: TGTGCCAGCAGCCACCTCGGGACAGGGGCGTACACTGAAGCTTTCTTT.

This clonotype showed up many times. The chain couples TRBV3-1 to TRBJ2-7; D perhaps matches TRBD1 (5 bases). Per germline, CDR1 LGHDT and CDR2 YNNKEL (reference sequence). Trimming cost V 3 bases and J 12 bases, with 15 bases left between them. The CDR3 consists of 12 residues. CDR3 sequence: CASSQGGRVMYF. CDR3 nucleotides: TGTGCCAGCAGCCAGGGCGGCAGGGTTATGTACTTC.

The chain uses TRBV24-1 and TRBJ2-7; D is uncertain. CDR1 is KGHDR, CDR2 SFDVKD, per germline. The CDR3 covers 13 residues. Trimming cost V 2 bases and J 7 bases, with 11 bases left between them. The CDR3 region is CATSDSGTVEQYF. The CDR3 coding sequence is TGTGCCACCAGTGATTCAGGAACGGTTGAGCAGTACTTC.

This clonotype was seen only a few times. The V and J genes are TRBV15 and TRBJ2-3; possible D gene TRBD2, 5 bases. The V end lost 3 bases, the J end lost 1 base, and 8 bases lay between the germline ends. CDR3 length: 14 amino acids. Per the germline V gene, CDR1 is LNHNV and CDR2 is YYDKDF (reference sequence). The CDR3 DNA reads as TGTGCCACCAGCAGGGGGAGTGGCACAGATACGCAGTATTTT. Amino acid sequence: CATSRGSGTDTQYF.

In this sample, this clonotype turned up many times. This chain connects TRBV6-4 to TRBJ1-5; D is uncertain. The CDR3 totals 17 residues. From germline, CDR1 is MRHNA and CDR2 SNTAGT. V shed 2 bases and J shed 2 bases, with 16 bases lying between them. The CDR3 loop is CASSDPDGQICNQPQHF. As DNA, the CDR3 is TGTGCCAGCAGTGACCCCGATGGGCAGATATGCAATCAGCCCCAGCATTTT.

This clonotype was counted many times. This sequence joins TRBV20-1 and TRBJ2-7; the match to TRBD1 covers 11 bases. Germline values: CDR1 DFQATT, CDR2 SNEGSKA (reference sequence). The CDR3 length is 14 residues. Losses at the gene ends were 5 bases for V and 3 bases for J; bases not matched to a gene: 6. The chain's CDR3 is CSAPRDRGDYEQYF. The CDR3 DNA reads as TGCAGTGCTCCTCGGGACAGGGGGGACTACGAGCAGTACTTC.

This chain links TRBV27 with TRBJ1-5, with no clear D. From germline, CDR1 is MNHEY and CDR2 SMNVEV (reference sequence). The CDR3 totals 15 residues. V was shortened by 2 bases and J by 3 bases, with 11 bases between the two germline ends. The CDR3 coding sequence is TGTGCCAGCAGTTTACTCGGCAGCAACAATCAGCCCCAGCATTTT. This gives the protein CASSLLGSNNQPQHF.

This chain uses TRBV27 with TRBJ2-4; D ambiguous. V was shortened by 4 bases and J by 0 bases, with 10 bases between the two germline ends. This CDR3 region has 15 residues. CDR1 is MNHEY, CDR2 SMNVEV, per germline (reference sequence). The CDR3 DNA is TGTGCCAGCAGTTCCCCCCGGCTAGCCAAAAACATTCAGTACTTC. Amino acids: CASSSPRLAKNIQYF.

V gene TRBV4-2 combines with J gene TRBJ2-2; D might be TRBD2 (6 bases). The ends were cut back, 2 bases at V and 7 bases at J, with 14 bases in the middle. Germline CDR1 is LGHNA and CDR2 is YNFKEQ. The CDR3 loop spans 15 amino acids. The CDR3 DNA follows: TGTGCCAGCAGCCAATATTCGGGGGAGGACGGGGAGCTGTTTTTT. It encodes CASSQYSGEDGELFF.

This clonotype was found many times. This chain links TRBV20-1 with TRBJ1-1; the D gene is possibly TRBD1 (6 bases). CDR1 is DFQATT, CDR2 SNEGSKA, per germline (reference sequence). V dropped 5 bases and J dropped 2 bases, with 9 bases sitting between them. The length of the CDR3 is 12 residues. CDR3 protein: CSAPTGNTEAFF. The CDR3 bases are TGCAGTGCTCCGACAGGAAACACTGAAGCTTTCTTT.

This clonotype showed up many times. The chain's CDR3 is CASSLVARGRGEQYF. The CDR3 bases are TGTGCCAGCAGCTTAGTCGCCAGGGGGCGAGGGGAGCAGTACTTC. The chain recombines TRBV11-2 with TRBJ2-7; the match to TRBD1 covers 8 bases. This CDR3 is 15 amino acids long. V trimming: 1 base; J trimming: 7 bases; junction bases outside the gene matches: 9. Germline V gene sequence: CDR1 SGHAT, CDR2 FQNNGV.

The CDR3, as DNA: TGTGCCAGCACTCAACGGGGCCGGACTAGCGGTTACAATGAGCAGTTCTTC. It encodes CASTQRGRTSGYNEQFF. The J gene is TRBJ2-1, the V gene TRBV28; TRBD2 agrees at 10 bases. The CDR3 is 17 amino acids. J was trimmed by 4 bases and V by 7 bases; bases with no gene match: 13. The germline CDR1 and CDR2 sequences are MDHEN and SYDVKM. Variable domain in full (rest from reference TRBV28 and TRBJ2-1): DVKVTQSSRYLVKRTGEKVFLECVQDMDHENMFWYRQDPGLGLRLIYFSYDVKMKEKGDIPEGYSVSREKKERFSLILESASTNQTSMYLCASTQRGRTSGYNEQFFGPGTRLTVL.

This clonotype was seen many times. The genes are TRBV5-1 and TRBJ2-1; no firm D call. This CDR3 has 13 amino acids. Germline V gene data show CDR1 as SGHRS and CDR2 as YFSETQ. With 0 bases removed from V and 10 bases from J, the gap between germline ends came to 11 bases. The CDR3 DNA sequence: TGCGCCAGCAGCTTGGACGGAGTGGGGGAGCAGTTCTTC. Translated: CASSLDGVGEQFF.

This clonotype has a count of ten or more. The rearrangement uses TRBV28 and TRBJ1-3; D may be TRBD1 (6 bases). Trimming left V 9 bases short and J 1 base short, with 16 bases between. CDR1 is MDHEN, CDR2 SYDVKM, per germline. The CDR3 has 15 residues. The CDR3 here is CASHDRPPSGNTIYF. CDR3 nucleotides: TGTGCCAGTCATGACAGGCCCCCGTCTGGAAACACCATATATTTT.

This clonotype has a count of ten or more. The chain combines TRBV11-2 with TRBJ2-3; D gene unclear. The CDR3 covers 15 residues. CDR1 and CDR2 (germline): SGHAT, FQNNGV. Trimming took 2 bases from V and 0 from J, leaving 9 bases between them. DNA of the CDR3: TGTGCCAGCAGCTTATGGTCACTTAGCACAGATACGCAGTATTTT. Translating it yields CASSLWSLSTDTQYF. The full variable domain, with the rest looked up from reference TRBV11-2 and TRBJ2-3, is EAGVAQSPRYKIIEKRQSVAFWCNPISGHATLYWYQQILGQGPKLLIQFQNNGVVDDSQLPKDRFSAERLKGVDSTLKIQPAKLEDSAVYLCASSLWSLSTDTQYFGPGTRLTVL.

V and J are TRBV4-2 and TRBJ2-1, with D possibly being TRBD2 (6 bases). Germline CDR1 reads LGHNA; CDR2 reads YNFKEQ. Trimming removed 1 base from V and 2 bases from J, with 9 bases in between. This CDR3 has 15 amino acids. Written as DNA, the CDR3 is TGTGCCAGCAGCCAAGTAGCGGAACCCTACAATGAGCAGTTCTTC. Protein: CASSQVAEPYNEQFF.

The chain combines TRBV27 with TRBJ1-5; the D is unclear. CDR1 MNHEY and CDR2 SMNVEV come from the germline V gene (reference sequence). This CDR3 comprises 16 residues. Trimming shortened V by 3 bases and J by 1 base, and 13 bases separated the two germline ends. The CDR3 sequence: CASSFWGLGSNQPQHF. CDR3 DNA sequence: TGTGCCAGCAGTTTTTGGGGTCTGGGGAGCAATCAGCCCCAGCATTTT.